The source of this T cell receptor (beta chain) is a study of beta chain features in type 1 diabetes (dated by TCRdb to 2016 to 2019). With regard to the full study: Mean age, gender distribution, total cell number and subset yield were not different between patients and healthy donors. A total of some 100,000,000 sorted cells were examined across all samples, and a strong correlation was observed between cell number per subset and RNA yield. The study compared the TCRB repertoires of sorted circulating CD4+ T cell subsets in recently diagnosed type 1 diabetes patients with those in matched healthy donors. Whereas all 30 or so donors provided naive and central memory subsets, regulatory and stem cell-like memory subsets were isolated from just 8 patients and about 8 healthy donors. What the work shows at the level of the full study, not this receptor alone: A moderate but significant shortening of TCRB CDR3 length was observed in type 1 diabetes patients in all four CD4+ subsets. Only small numbers of individuals were included in the HLA sub-analyses, which left unresolved whether HLA type had any influence on TCRB rearrangement. Because cDNA was sequenced instead of genomic DNA, activated cells with high expression could be over-represented, although the groups did not differ in activation or CD3 levels. Fewer insertions and more nucleotide deletions at VDJ recombination sites were observed in patients with type 1 diabetes, implying thymic rearrangement abnormalities. The naive, central memory and regulatory TCRB repertoires appeared to resemble one another more closely among patients than among healthy donors. PCR might favor shorter templates, but patient and control samples were amplified and corrected together, so any skew would affect both groups equally.

The entire isolated RNA was reverse transcribed using the High Capacity cDNA Reverse Transcription Kit, and thus expressed TCRB transcripts were sequenced. Deep immunoSEQ sequencing was applied to naive, central memory and regulatory T cell samples, giving an average of around 3.8 million total reads per sample. Sorted cells were lysed in RLT buffer, and RNA was extracted using DNase-treated RNeasy Micro or Mini kits according to cell number. To prevent cross-contamination, each cell subset was processed individually, whereas patient and healthy donor samples were processed jointly. Using the immunoSEQ multiplex PCR, TCRB sequences were amplified from cDNA into 87-bp fragments spanning the CDR3 region. Sequencing of the amplicons was performed on the Illumina HiSeq platform. The original methods were these. PCR bias was computationally corrected using synthetic template baselines, reads within Hamming distance 2 were collapsed, and singletons that could not be merged were discarded. Reads were aligned against IMGT so that V, D and J genes, CDR3 length and insertions or deletions at six rearrangement sites could be assigned. Clonotype counts were normalized to sorted cell number within each subset before computing true diversity and Gini coefficients with the tcR R package. Repertoire sharing was quantified using the overlap coefficient calculated on TCRB nucleotide sequences. Out-of-frame TCRB sequences from naive cells were analyzed to stand in for the pre-selection repertoire. Drawn from immuneACCESS, this table holds only the in-frame rearrangements with V and J called that TCRdb kept. Clones are partly lost; checked studies trace under half to an unresolved V gene and leave the rest unexplained. D and trimming come from the DNA, and the V and J calls and clone size come from that table. The sample table lists fewer than 350,000 clones, about 18% of them with a count of one. Approximately 0.041% of the sample lies in the top ten.

The CDR3 goes from the cysteine to the phenylalanine over 16 residues. This entry keeps only the CDR3 DNA: 48 bases, framed from base 1. Germline trimming: 2 bases from V, 7 bases from J; junction bases outside gene matches: 12. CDR1 and CDR2 were assigned from the germline V gene as SGHAT and FQNNGV. Concerning this clone: What antigen it recognizes has not been identified. No much larger clone is present one base from it, and per-base qualities are unavailable.

A single peripheral blood draw of approximately 0.11 L on average was collected from each donor into heparinised tubes. A BD FACSAria II and a panel including CD45RO, CCR7, CD25, CD127, CD95 and CD27 were used to sort naive, central memory, regulatory and stem cell-like memory CD4+ T cells. A purity above 98% was achieved for all sorted populations. Right away, PBMCs were isolated by Lymphoprep density gradient centrifugation and were stained directly, with no culture step. Samples were stained and sorted in pairs, with one healthy donor and one patient per experiment, so that batch effects were minimized.

The TCR originated in a woman between 18 and 29 years old in good health. The chain links TRBV11-2 with TRBJ2-7, with TRBD2 matching 9 junction bases. Source material: naive CD4+ T cells from blood. This sample's cell subset or site label indicates: true naive CD4+ T cells. The CDR3 region: CASSLTVAGGPGEQYF. The nucleotides read TGTGCCAGCAGCTTAACCGTCGCGGGAGGGCCTGGTGAGCAGTACTTC.